Listed here is a single TCR beta chain. Its antigen is currently unknown. The study ran its PCR with 60 Vbeta and 13 Jbeta primers. Generated by immunoSEQ multiplex PCR, the TCRdb table keeps only in-frame clones and is missing some. The sample totals over 45,000 clones. This sample stems from a study of cytomegalovirus exposure and HLA in healthy donors. For the study at large: A prior study identified approximately 110 million unique TCR beta sequences from some 180 million T cells. Whole-study results and caveats: It emerged from a later analysis that several of the most significant clusters appeared to be linked to common viral pathogens. Most TCR sequences were seen very rarely across donors, but some public TCRs occurred in many.

This CDR3 has 15 amino acids. From germline, CDR1 is MGHDK and CDR2 SYGVNS. V gave up 7 bases and J gave up 2 bases; unmatched junction bases: 7. Sample: PBMCs. The receptor comes from a woman younger than 35 in good health and CMV-seronegative. The rearrangement links TRBV25-1 to TRBJ2-1, with 8 nucleotides matching TRBD2. The chain's CDR3 is CASKRAGVAYNEQFF. The CDR3 nucleotides are TGTGCCAGCAAAAGAGCGGGAGTGGCCTACAATGAGCAGTTCTTC.